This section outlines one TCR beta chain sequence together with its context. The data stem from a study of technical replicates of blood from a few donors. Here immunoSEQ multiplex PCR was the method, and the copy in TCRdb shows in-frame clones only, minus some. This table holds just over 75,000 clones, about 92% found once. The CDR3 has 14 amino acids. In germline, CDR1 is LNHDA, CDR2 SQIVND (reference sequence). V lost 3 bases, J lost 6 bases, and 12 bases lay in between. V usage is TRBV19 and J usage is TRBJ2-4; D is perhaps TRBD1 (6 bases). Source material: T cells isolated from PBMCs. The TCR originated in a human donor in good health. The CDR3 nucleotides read TGTGCCAGTAGTATGACGGGACAATTAAACATTCAGTACTTC. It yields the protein CASSMTGQLNIQYF.